This record concerns one TCR beta chain sequence. The antigen this receptor binds is unknown. Nothing much larger sits one base from this clone, and base qualities are not available. The immunoSEQ Assay, a bias-controlled multiplex PCR, was used to amplify TCRbeta CDR3 regions from genomic DNA. The original pipeline was this. The number of nucleated cells in each sample was estimated by amplification of reference gene primers within the assay. To quantify the absolute abundance of each unique TCRbeta CDR3 rearrangement, sequence reads were collapsed and filtered. Productive Simpson clonality was computed per sample as the square root of Simpson's diversity index over productive rearrangements. TCRdb stores this immuneACCESS table with in-frame sequences only. Part of the clones is absent; in the studies checked, under half of the shortfall reflects unresolved V genes, and no reason is known for the rest. V and J calls plus clone size are reproduced from that table; the DNA served to infer D and trimming. Within this sample are about 83,000 clones, with 86% of them counted one time only. Around a fifth of the sample lies in the top ten.

V and J lose 4 bases and 5 bases, and a span of 21 bases separates them. Taken from the germline V gene (reference sequence), the CDR1 and CDR2 loops are LGHDT and YNNKEL. Taken from cysteine to phenylalanine, the CDR3 has 17 residues. The only DNA kept is the CDR3, 51 bases in frame from the first base. These data are taken from a study of blood T cell repertoires in COVID-19 (dated by TCRdb to about 2020). With regard to the full study: Samples from collaborators originated in the United States, Italy and Spain and spanned both the acute and convalescent phases of COVID-19. The repertoires were released in a freely available public database meant as a resource for research on the immune response to SARS-CoV-2. Deeply sampled blood TCRbeta repertoires from subjects exposed to, actively infected with, or recovered from COVID-19 were included in the dataset. HLA class I and class II types, where available, came from metadata supplied by the sample provider rather than from assay-based typing. The prospective study material was composed of cDNA or gDNA derived from T cells, B-cell-depleted T cells, or PBMCs. A de-identified subject ID, COVID-19 status, age in years and sex were almost always included in the sample metadata. Samples were obtained from the ongoing ImmuneRACE study (first 160 participants) and from 1,254 subjects provided by 6 global collaborators. Points the paper makes about the study in general: Clinical and demographic metadata were provided uncurated, with the amount varying by source and participant.

Collaborating institutions collected whole blood in K2EDTA tubes following their own protocols. For TCRbeta analysis, collaborator samples were shipped as frozen whole blood, as isolated PBMCs, or as DNA extracted from either sample type. This receptor was identified in a woman of 80 years or more in a cohort sampled during active or convalescent COVID-19. Input material: peripheral blood. The chain joins TRBV3-1 (or the pseudogene TRBV3-2) to TRBJ1-3; the D segment cannot be called with confidence. CDR3 sequence: CASSPSGLGRARNTIYF. The sequenced DNA: TGTGCCAGCAGCCCAAGTGGGTTGGGCAGAGCAAGAAACACCATATATTTT.